This record concerns one T cell receptor (beta chain) sequence. In the original workflow: Amplification from reference gene primers served as the basis for estimated nucleated cell counts. The method was immunoSEQ multiplex PCR; TCRdb's version includes in-frame clones alone and lacks a portion of them. For V, J and clone size, that table is used; D and trimming come from the DNA. The sample records about 440,000 clones, more than 70% being singletons. These data are taken from a study of blood T cell repertoires in COVID-19. Overall study context: Nucleic acid was either cDNA or gDNA, and it came from T cells, B-cell-depleted T cells, or PBMCs.

This CDR3 is 14 amino acids long. CDR1 is MDHEN, CDR2 SYDVKM, per germline. Trimming took off 5 bases at V and 5 bases at J, with 15 bases between the two ends. The chain uses TRBV28 and TRBJ2-5; D is possibly TRBD2 (7 bases). The material sequenced was peripheral blood. The receptor's source is a woman aged 45-59 years with COVID-19, enrolled during active disease. The CDR3 spells CASSPLQGGETQYF. In nucleotides, the CDR3 is TGTGCCAGCAGTCCCTTACAGGGAGGGGAGACCCAGTACTTC. Full variable domain (rest looked up from reference TRBV28 and TRBJ2-5): DVKVTQSSRYLVKRTGEKVFLECVQDMDHENMFWYRQDPGLGLRLIYFSYDVKMKEKGDIPEGYSVSREKKERFSLILESASTNQTSMYLCASSPLQGGETQYFGPGTRLLVL.